The 19 T cell receptor beta chains listed next were all sequenced from one sample in a study of T cell changes during pregnancy in multiple sclerosis (dated by TCRdb to between 2018 and 2021). The library relied on the immunoSEQ multiplex PCR assay. Imported from immuneACCESS, the table was reduced by TCRdb to in-frame sequences with V and J called. These copies leave out some clones; in studies compared against another copy, an unresolved V gene accounts for under half, and the cause of the remainder is not known. The sample table holds about 51,000 clones, of which just over 90% were seen once. Roughly 1.8% of the sample lies in the top ten. The sample consisted of peripheral blood, taken in the second trimester of pregnancy. The receptors derive from a female donor with multiple sclerosis, enrolled in a pregnancy study.

The chain uses TRBV4-1 and TRBJ1-4; TRBD1 matches 7 bases. This CDR3 is built from 17 residues. Germline assignment: CDR1 MGHRA and CDR2 YSYEKL. Unmatched junction bases numbered 7, after V lost 3 bases and J lost 0 bases. The CDR3 protein is CASSQPDRAPTNEKLFF. CDR3 DNA sequence: TGCGCCAGCAGCCAGCCCGACAGGGCCCCAACTAATGAAAAACTGTTTTTT.

The chain has TRBV7-2 and TRBJ2-3; TRBD2 matches 11 bases. V lost 0 bases and J lost 6; bases outside the gene matches: 11. Germline-derived CDR1 and CDR2 are SGHTA and FQGNSA. This CDR3 spans 18 amino acids. CDR3 sequence reads: CASSLALAGVTTRDTQYF. Written as DNA, the CDR3 is TGTGCCAGCAGCTTAGCACTAGCGGGAGTGACGACTAGGGATACGCAGTATTTT.

The chain recombines TRBV27 with TRBJ2-7; D is possibly TRBD1 (7 bases). Trimming pared 3 bases from V and 5 bases from J, leaving 17 bases between. From germline, CDR1 is MNHEY and CDR2 SMNVEV (reference sequence). The CDR3 has 15 amino acids. DNA of the CDR3: TGTGCCAGCAGTTTCAACCGCGGGACAGACGACGAGCAGTACTTC. Amino acids: CASSFNRGTDDEQYF.

As regards this clone: The sample holds other DNA sequences that translate to the same CDR3. The rearrangement uses TRBV7-2 and TRBJ2-5; 11 bases match TRBD2. Germline V gene lookup returns CDR1 SGHTA and CDR2 FQGNSA. CDR3 size: 14 residues. Trimming removed 4 bases from V and 4 bases from J; junction bases left unmatched: 2. CDR3 bases: TGTGCCAGCAGCTCGGGGACTAGCGGAGAGACCCAGTACTTC. The encoded protein is CASSSGTSGETQYF.

The chain is built from TRBV28 and TRBJ2-7; 8 bases map to TRBD1. The CDR3 extends over 15 amino acids. Germline V gives CDR1 MDHEN, CDR2 SYDVKM. V shed 5 bases, J shed 6 bases, and the junction held 12 bases outside the gene matches. The CDR3 sequence is CASSPRTGSLSEQYF. CDR3 in DNA: TGTGCCAGCAGTCCCCGGACAGGGTCTCTTAGCGAGCAGTACTTC.

The chain uses TRBV4-3 and TRBJ1-2; possibly TRBD1 for D (5 bases). V was shortened by 4 bases and J by 3 bases, with 15 bases between the two germline ends. The CDR3 length is 15 residues. The germline V gene has CDR1 LGHNA and CDR2 YSLEER. This CDR3 is CASSPGTVDYYGYTF. The CDR3 DNA reads as TGCGCCAGCAGCCCCGGGACTGTTGATTACTATGGCTACACCTTC.

The rearrangement uses TRBV9 and TRBJ2-7; 8 bases map to TRBD2. Losses at the gene ends were 2 bases for V and 6 bases for J; bases not matched to a gene: 13. There are 16 residues in the CDR3. Germline-derived CDR1 and CDR2 are SGDLS and YYNGEE. CDR3 sequence reads: CASSVSSGDYTGEQYF. Written as DNA, the CDR3 is TGTGCCAGCAGCGTCAGTAGCGGGGACTATACGGGCGAGCAGTACTTC.

This chain joins TRBV28 and TRBJ2-1; 15 bases agree with TRBD2. V shed 6 bases and J 5 bases; nucleotides not matched to a gene: 5. Germline V gives CDR1 MDHEN, CDR2 SYDVKM. The length of the CDR3 is 16 residues. CDR3 DNA sequence: TGTGCCAGCAGCCCCGGACTAGCGGGAGGGCACAATGAGCAGTTCTTC. This gives the protein CASSPGLAGGHNEQFF.

This clone was found a few times. The rearrangement uses TRBV30 and TRBJ1-1; 8 nucleotides align to TRBD1. The junction had 8 bases not matched to a gene; V was cut back by 7 bases and J by 1 base. CDR3 length equals 14 residues. CDR1 is GTSNPN and CDR2 is SVGIG in the germline V gene (reference sequence). The CDR3 DNA is TGTGCCTCAAGGACAGGGTGGCGGAACACTGAAGCTTTCTTT. Amino acid sequence: CASRTGWRNTEAFF.

CDR3 in amino acids: CASTSGSGANVLTF. As DNA, the CDR3 is TGTGCCAGTACCTCCGGGTCTGGGGCCAACGTCCTGACTTTC. The rearrangement joins TRBV19 to TRBJ2-6; no reliable D call. Germline assignment: CDR1 LNHDA and CDR2 SQIVND (reference sequence). The CDR3 runs 14 residues. Trimming shortened V by 7 bases and J by 1 base, and 8 bases separated the two germline ends.

This sequence joins TRBV11-2 and TRBJ2-7; D is perhaps TRBD1 (5 bases). V shed 5 bases and J shed 3 bases, with 8 bases lying between them. Germline CDR1 and CDR2: SGHAT and FQNNGV. CDR3 size: 12 residues. The DNA for the CDR3 is TGTGCCAGCAGCCTAAGGGGCTACGAGCAGTACTTC. Amino acids: CASSLRGYEQYF.

The chain joins TRBV11-2 to TRBJ2-4, with 7 positions matching TRBD1. This CDR3 comprises 16 residues. Germline assignment: CDR1 SGHAT and CDR2 FQNNGV. J lost 4 bases, V lost 0 bases, and 6 bases had no gene match. The chain's CDR3 is CASSLEATGIKNIQYF. The DNA for the CDR3 is TGTGCCAGCAGCTTAGAAGCGACAGGGATTAAAAACATTCAGTACTTC.

The chain has TRBV28 and TRBJ2-2; 9 bases match TRBD2. This CDR3 contains 18 residues. Germline-derived CDR1 and CDR2 are MDHEN and SYDVKM. After removal of 8 bases from V and 3 bases from J, the junction contained 16 bases not matched to a gene. CDR3 bases: TGTGCCAGCTTCCCGATAGCGGGAGCCCCCTCTGACACCGGGGAGCTGTTTTTT. This gives the protein CASFPIAGAPSDTGELFF.

This clone was recorded once. This chain links TRBV4-1 with TRBJ2-7; TRBD2 matches at 13 bases. The CDR3 spans 16 residues. V shed 1 base and J 5 bases; nucleotides not matched to a gene: 5. In germline, CDR1 is MGHRA, CDR2 YSYEKL. CDR3 in DNA: TGCGCCAGCAGCCAAGCACTAGCGGGAGGGCCCGACGAGCAGTACTTC. It encodes CASSQALAGGPDEQYF.

The J gene is TRBJ1-2, the V gene TRBV5-1; TRBD1 matches at 7 bases. Trimming took 3 bases from V and 4 from J; bases not matched to a gene: 0. The CDR3 covers 12 residues. Germline V CDR1 and CDR2: SGHRS, YFSETQ. The CDR3 loop reads CASSWDSYGYTF. CDR3 bases: TGCGCCAGCAGCTGGGACAGCTATGGCTACACCTTC.

V gene TRBV5-5 combines with J gene TRBJ1-1; 9 bases map to TRBD1. V was clipped by 1 base and J by 5 bases; unmatched bases: 6. CDR1 and CDR2 (germline): SGHKS, YYEKEE (reference sequence). The CDR3 is made up of 15 amino acids. CDR3 in amino acids: CASSLRTGGRTEAFF. The DNA of the CDR3 is TGTGCCAGCAGCTTGAGAACAGGGGGCCGGACTGAAGCTTTCTTT. Full variable domain (remainder filled in from reference TRBV5-5 and TRBJ1-1): DAGVTQSPTHLIKTRGQQVTLRCSPISGHKSVSWYQQVLGQGPQFIFQYYEKEERGRGNFPDRFSARQFPNYSSELNVNALLLGDSALYLCASSLRTGGRTEAFFGQGTRLTVV.

The gene calls are TRBV4-3 and TRBJ2-7; 8 bases fit TRBD1. V lost 3 bases to trimming and J lost 2 bases; unmatched junction nucleotides: 6. The CDR3 totals 15 residues. Per germline, CDR1 LGHNA and CDR2 YSLEER. The CDR3 protein is CASSQAGGLPYEQYF. For the CDR3, the DNA is TGCGCCAGCAGCCAGGCAGGGGGCCTGCCCTACGAGCAGTACTTC.

This clone came up once. The chain combines TRBV13 with TRBJ2-7; D gene uncertain. Germline-derived CDR1 and CDR2 are PRHDT and FYEKMQ (reference sequence). V was shortened by 2 bases and J by 5 bases, with 13 bases between the two germline ends. The CDR3 extends over 14 amino acids. CDR3 coding DNA: TGTGCCAGCAGCTTATTTCTAGGCAACCACGAGCAGTACTTC. It codes for CASSLFLGNHEQYF. Full variable domain (remainder filled in from reference TRBV13 and TRBJ2-7): AAGVIQSPRHLIKEKRETATLKCYPIPRHDTVYWYQQGPGQDPQFLISFYEKMQSDKGSIPDRFSAQQFSDYHSELNMSSLELGDSALYFCASSLFLGNHEQYFGPGTRLTVT.

The chain joins TRBV4-1 to TRBJ1-2; 7 bases agree with TRBD1. Per germline, CDR1 MGHRA and CDR2 YSYEKL. The V gene end was trimmed by 0 bases and the J gene end by 3 bases; junction bases not matched to a gene: 10. The CDR3 extends over 17 amino acids. CDR3 in amino acids: CASSQDVGPGGDYGYTF. The CDR3 DNA follows: TGCGCCAGCAGCCAAGACGTAGGGCCAGGGGGAGACTATGGCTACACCTTC.